The 14 T cell receptor beta chains presented below share a single source sample, sequenced in a study of shared clonotypes between healthy human individuals. Produced via immunoSEQ multiplex PCR; TCRdb's table is partial and in-frame only. Of about 1.1 million clones in the sample, 75% to 80% were seen once. Sequenced sample: memory CD4+ T cells from PBMCs. Subset indicated: CD45RA-negative fraction. These receptors were obtained from a man in his late teens or twenties in good health. Some clones in this sample may be carry-over from other donors' samples.

The genes are TRBV29-1 and TRBJ2-2; no clear D. Germline lookup yields CDR1 SQVTM and CDR2 ANQGSEA. The CDR3 length is 12 residues. V dropped 4 bases and J dropped 4 bases, with 7 bases sitting between them. CDR3 sequence reads: CSVGGFTGELFF. The CDR3 DNA reads TGCAGCGTTGGTGGTTTCACCGGGGAGCTGTTTTTT.

The chain employs TRBV2 and TRBJ2-1; possibly TRBD2 for D (5 bases). The CDR3 is made up of 14 amino acids. The V end lost 6 bases, the J end lost 6 bases, and 15 bases lay between the germline ends. Germline V gene data show CDR1 as SNHLY and CDR2 as FYNNEI. The CDR3 region has the DNA TGTGCCAGCAGCACTAGTAGAACACTCAATGAGCAGTTCTTC. Translation: CASSTSRTLNEQFF.

V is TRBV29-1 and J is TRBJ2-3; D might be TRBD2 (6 bases). The CDR3 has 15 residues. Germline lookup yields CDR1 SQVTM and CDR2 ANQGSEA. V lost 6 bases and J lost 3, with 19 bases in between. The CDR3 sequence: CSVPLMLGTTDTQYF. DNA of the CDR3: TGCAGCGTCCCCCTGATGCTGGGGACTACAGATACGCAGTATTTT.

The genes are TRBV9 and TRBJ2-3; either TRBD1 or TRBD2 may fit D (5 bases each). CDR1 is SGDLS, CDR2 YYNGEE, per germline. The germline V and J ends were trimmed by 0 bases and 3 bases, with 11 bases remaining between them. The CDR3 is made up of 15 amino acids. The CDR3 spells CASSVVQGETDTQYF. DNA of the CDR3: TGTGCCAGCAGCGTAGTGCAGGGAGAAACAGATACGCAGTATTTT.

V is TRBV7-2 and J is TRBJ2-7; D perhaps matches TRBD2 (5 bases). The ends were cut back, 4 bases at V and 0 bases at J, with 13 bases in the middle. The CDR3 has 15 residues. Germline CDR1 is SGHTA and CDR2 is FQGNSA. The CDR3 coding sequence is TGTGCCAGCAGCTGGGGTCGGGGATCCTCCTACGAGCAGTACTTC. Its translation: CASSWGRGSSYEQYF. Looking up the rest from reference TRBV7-2 and TRBJ2-7 gives the full variable domain: GAGVSQSPSNKVTEKGKDVELRCDPISGHTALYWYRQSLGQGLEFLIYFQGNSAPDKSGLPSDRFSAERTGGSVSTLTIQRTQQEDSAVYLCASSWGRGSSYEQYFGPGTRLTVT.

A remark on this clone: The CDR3 ends on some other residue instead of the conserved phenylalanine or tryptophan, so this is likely a read error. The DNA is left out, because the CDR3 cannot be placed on it with certainty; the CDR3 is given as TCRdb lists it. The CDR3 sequence: CSASEGDRKPL. The chain is built from TRBV20-1 and TRBJ2-7; TRBD1, as called in the table, went unchecked against the DNA. The CDR3 is 11 residues long, ends included. CDR1 and CDR2 (germline): DFQATT, SNEGSKA (reference sequence).

The J gene is TRBJ2-4, the V gene TRBV5-1; either TRBD1 or TRBD2 may supply D (5 bases each). Germline-derived CDR1 and CDR2 are SGHRS and YFSETQ. This CDR3 comprises 15 residues. The V gene lost 0 bases and the J gene lost 5 bases, with 12 bases spanning the gap. CDR3 sequence reads: CASSLGLGVQNIQYF. CDR3 bases: TGCGCCAGCAGCTTGGGGCTGGGGGTCCAAAACATTCAGTACTTC.

The table lists this clone with a few counts. The V call is TRBV5-1, the J call TRBJ1-4; D possibly corresponds to TRBD1 (6 bases). The V gene's germline CDR1 is SGHRS and CDR2 YFSETQ. Trimming took off 0 bases at V and 7 bases at J, with 16 bases between the two ends. The CDR3 totals 16 residues. The CDR3 DNA follows: TGCGCCAGCAGCTTGGAGGGACACGGGGATGGTGAAAAACTGTTTTTT. It is translated as CASSLEGHGDGEKLFF.

This clone was observed many times. Within the sample, other DNA sequences also encode this same CDR3. V and J are TRBV4-3 and TRBJ2-1, with a weak D call TRBD2 (6 bases). CDR1 is LGHNA, CDR2 YSLEER, per germline. The CDR3 loop spans 18 amino acids. Trimming shortened V by 0 bases and J by 0 bases, and 15 bases separated the two germline ends. Here the CDR3 DNA reads TGCGCCAGCAGCCAAGATCCCCGGGGGTCTAGCTCCTACAATGAGCAGTTCTTC. Translated, it gives CASSQDPRGSSSYNEQFF.

Remarks on this clone: At one boundary the junction diverges from the germline segment, which might be a read error. This chain links TRBV29-1 with TRBJ1-1, with D maybe TRBD1 (6 bases). Germline values: CDR1 SQVTM, CDR2 ANQGSEA. The CDR3 covers 13 residues. The CDR3 DNA sequence: TGCAGCGTTGAGCTGGGTGGGGACACTGAAACTTTCTTT. Protein: CSVELGGDTETFF.

The rearrangement joins TRBV29-1 to TRBJ2-3; the D is unclear. Germline V gives CDR1 SQVTM, CDR2 ANQGSEA. Trimming shortened V by 4 bases and J by 7 bases, and 9 bases separated the two germline ends. This CDR3 region has 11 residues. The DNA for the CDR3 is TGCAGCGTTGCCCCGGACCATACGCAGTATTTT. This gives the protein CSVAPDHTQYF.

V and J are TRBV19 and TRBJ2-1; 12 positions agree with TRBD2. Germline CDR1 reads LNHDA; CDR2 reads SQIVND (reference sequence). V trimming: 3 bases; J trimming: 10 bases; junction bases outside the gene matches: 10. The CDR3 extends over 16 amino acids. The chain's CDR3 is CASSIIRTSGKGEQFF. For the CDR3, the DNA is TGTGCCAGTAGTATTATTCGGACTAGCGGGAAGGGGGAGCAGTTCTTC. The whole variable domain, remainder taken from reference TRBV19 and TRBJ2-1, is DGGITQSPKYLFRKEGQNVTLSCEQNLNHDAMYWYRQDPGQGLRLIYYSQIVNDFQKGDIAEGYSVSREKKESFPLTVTSAQKNPTAFYLCASSIIRTSGKGEQFFGPGTRLTVL.

About this clone itself: Other DNA sequences in the same sample also yield this CDR3. The V call is TRBV28, the J call TRBJ2-2; D not resolved. V was cut by 1 base and J by 0 bases, with 0 bases left in between. Germline loops: CDR1 MDHEN, CDR2 SYDVKM. This CDR3 is built from 13 residues. This CDR3 reads CASSLSNTGELFF. The CDR3 DNA sequence: TGTGCCAGCAGTTTATCGAACACCGGGGAGCTGTTTTTT. Drawing the rest from reference TRBV28 and TRBJ2-2, the complete variable domain is DVKVTQSSRYLVKRTGEKVFLECVQDMDHENMFWYRQDPGLGLRLIYFSYDVKMKEKGDIPEGYSVSREKKERFSLILESASTNQTSMYLCASSLSNTGELFFGEGSRLTVL.

There are a few counts of this clone. The V call is TRBV4-1, the J call TRBJ2-1; the match to TRBD2 covers 10 bases. The V gene end was trimmed by 3 bases and the J gene end by 5 bases; junction bases not matched to a gene: 10. The CDR3 is 17 residues long. The germline CDR1 and CDR2 sequences are MGHRA and YSYEKL. The CDR3 region is CASSQRRGTSAHNEQFF. The CDR3 coding sequence is TGCGCCAGCAGCCAGCGCCGGGGGACTAGCGCCCACAATGAGCAGTTCTTC.